This entry features one TCR beta chain sequence. This sequence is one base from a far larger clone and is likely a read error. The sample comes from a study of low-dose radiotherapy and immunotherapy resistance in tumors. Study context: Intravenous ipilimumab 1 mg/kg every six weeks was given with nivolumab 240 mg every two weeks. On a schedule of every two weeks, intravenous cyclophosphamide at a dose of 200 mg/m2 was delivered one day before each radiation and immunotherapy administration.

The time point: after trial treatment. Stated treatment: LDRT plus nivolumab, ipilimumab, low-dose cyclophosphamide and aspirin (RACIN trial). Priming of first-strand cDNA relied on TRAV- and TRBV-specific primers (covering alpha and beta chains). TCRs were amplified for 15 to 25 PCR cycles with a constant-region primer and V-primer adapter. TCRdb analysed the reads with MiXCR anew, one entry per CDR3 protein. The sample holds roughly 95,000 distinct CDR3 sequences; around a fifth are singletons and the top ten take over 10%. J was trimmed by 5 bases and V by 4 bases; bases with no gene match: 8. Germline CDR1 SGHTS, CDR2 YDEGEE. The CDR3 is 15 residues long.

This receptor was taken from a female donor with ovarian cancer. V and J are TRBV5-8 and TRBJ2-3; 9 positions agree with TRBD2. The sequencing here drew on PBMCs, taken after low-dose radiotherapy plus immunotherapy. The CDR3 DNA is TGTGCCAGCAGCAGAGTGCTAGCGGGATTAGATACGCAGTATTTT. This gives the protein CASSRVLAGLDTQYF.